Listed below are T cell receptor beta chains from one sample, sequenced in a study of neurological immune-mediated disorders. TCRdb re-called the 5' RACE reads with MiXCR, one entry per CDR3 protein. The sample holds fewer than 35,000 distinct CDR3 sequences, about an eighth seen once. The sequenced sample consisted of PBMCs. These receptors came from a woman aged 40 to 49 in good health. Each CDR3 is given with its conserved first and last residue. The order of the fields is J gene, CDR3 length, D gene, V gene, clone size, CDR3 DNA, CDR3 protein. D genes are given only for firm matches. Clone size is given for some rows only: seen once, a few or many times, or a class if the clone is expanded.

j_call: TRBJ2-5
cdr3_length: 12
d_call: NA
v_call: TRBV6-5
clone_size: NA
cdr3_nt: TGTGCCAGCAGCGGACATAAAGAGACCCAGTACTTC
cdr3_aa: CASSGHKETQYF

j_call: TRBJ2-3
cdr3_length: 14
d_call: NA
v_call: TRBV6-2/TRBV6-3
clone_size: many
cdr3_nt: TGTGCCAGCAGTTACTCTCCCCCCACAGATACGCAGTATTTT
cdr3_aa: CASSYSPPTDTQYF

j_call: TRBJ2-1
cdr3_length: 14
d_call: TRBD1
v_call: TRBV12-3/TRBV12-4
clone_size: many
cdr3_nt: TGTGCCAGCAGTGCCGGGACAGGGAACAATGAGCAGTTCTTC
cdr3_aa: CASSAGTGNNEQFF

j_call: TRBJ1-2
cdr3_length: 13
d_call: NA
v_call: TRBV12-3/TRBV12-4
clone_size: many
cdr3_nt: TGTGCCAGCAGCCTGACAAATGCCTATGGCTACACCTTC
cdr3_aa: CASSLTNAYGYTF

j_call: TRBJ2-1
cdr3_length: 15
d_call: TRBD2
v_call: TRBV11-3
clone_size: many
cdr3_nt: TGTGCCAGCAGCTTAGTGGCGGGGGGCAGCCATGAGCAGTTCTTC
cdr3_aa: CASSLVAGGSHEQFF

j_call: TRBJ2-5
cdr3_length: 15
d_call: TRBD1
v_call: TRBV6-1
clone_size: NA
cdr3_nt: TGTGCCAGCAGGATTCAGGACAGGGTCCAAGAGACCCAGTACTTC
cdr3_aa: CASRIQDRVQETQYF

j_call: TRBJ1-2
cdr3_length: 14
d_call: NA
v_call: TRBV10-3
clone_size: many
cdr3_nt: TGTGCCACCGGCGTTGCAGGGCTTCTCTATGGCTACACCTTC
cdr3_aa: CATGVAGLLYGYTF

j_call: TRBJ2-1
cdr3_length: 15
d_call: NA
v_call: TRBV20-1
clone_size: many
cdr3_nt: TGCAGTGCGGCTTCTATGGCCGGGGTTAATGGTGAGCAGTTCTTC
cdr3_aa: CSAASMAGVNGEQFF

j_call: TRBJ2-7
cdr3_length: 14
d_call: NA
v_call: TRBV4-1
clone_size: many
cdr3_nt: TGCGCCAGCAGCCATATTCTAGCTCGCGACGAGCAGTACTTC
cdr3_aa: CASSHILARDEQYF

j_call: TRBJ2-5
cdr3_length: 13
d_call: TRBD2
v_call: TRBV12-3/TRBV12-4
clone_size: many
cdr3_nt: TGTGCCAGTATGACTAGCCCGGGAGAGACCCAGTACTTC
cdr3_aa: CASMTSPGETQYF

j_call: TRBJ2-1
cdr3_length: 15
d_call: NA
v_call: TRBV7-3
clone_size: many
cdr3_nt: TGTGCCAGCAGCGCCCCGGGACTTCCCTACAATGAGCAGTTCTTC
cdr3_aa: CASSAPGLPYNEQFF

j_call: TRBJ1-1
cdr3_length: 14
d_call: NA
v_call: TRBV10-3
clone_size: many
cdr3_nt: TGTGCCATCAGTGGCACAGGTATGAACACTGAAGCTTTCTTT
cdr3_aa: CAISGTGMNTEAFF

j_call: TRBJ2-7
cdr3_length: 15
d_call: TRBD1
v_call: TRBV7-8
clone_size: many
cdr3_nt: TGTGCCAGCAGCTCAGCCAGACAGGGCCCAAAGGAGCAGTACTTC
cdr3_aa: CASSSARQGPKEQYF

j_call: TRBJ2-5
cdr3_length: 14
d_call: TRBD1
v_call: TRBV7-2
clone_size: many
cdr3_nt: TGTGCCAGCTCCATCCCTGACAGGGGAGAGACCCAGTACTTC
cdr3_aa: CASSIPDRGETQYF

j_call: TRBJ2-2
cdr3_length: 15
d_call: TRBD1
v_call: TRBV14
clone_size: many
cdr3_nt: TGTGCCAGCAGCCATATCGACAGGGAGATTGGGAAAAAGTTTTTT
cdr3_aa: CASSHIDREIGKKFF

j_call: TRBJ2-7
cdr3_length: 12
d_call: TRBD1
v_call: TRBV29-1
clone_size: many
cdr3_nt: TGCAGCTTTCTGGGACAGGGTGTCGAGCAGTACTTC
cdr3_aa: CSFLGQGVEQYF

j_call: TRBJ2-7
cdr3_length: 14
d_call: NA
v_call: TRBV20-1
clone_size: many
cdr3_nt: TGCAGTGCTCGGGCCTCCCCAGGGGGGTACGAGCAGTACTTC
cdr3_aa: CSARASPGGYEQYF

j_call: TRBJ2-7
cdr3_length: 15
d_call: TRBD1
v_call: TRBV7-2
clone_size: many
cdr3_nt: TGTGCCAGCAGCTTAATGTTTGACAGGGCCTACGAGCAGTACTTC
cdr3_aa: CASSLMFDRAYEQYF

j_call: TRBJ2-3
cdr3_length: 14
d_call: NA
v_call: TRBV6-2/TRBV6-3
clone_size: many
cdr3_nt: TGTGCCAGCAGTTATACTGGGACAACAGATACGCAGTATTTT
cdr3_aa: CASSYTGTTDTQYF

j_call: TRBJ2-7
cdr3_length: 13
d_call: TRBD1
v_call: TRBV19
clone_size: few
cdr3_nt: TGTGCCAGTAGGAGACAGGGCTCCGGGGAGCAGTACTTC
cdr3_aa: CASRRQGSGEQYF

j_call: TRBJ1-2
cdr3_length: 13
d_call: TRBD1
v_call: TRBV12-3/TRBV12-4
clone_size: medium-sized
cdr3_nt: TGTGCCAGCAGCTCGGGACAGGGACGAGGCTACACCTTC
cdr3_aa: CASSSGQGRGYTF

j_call: TRBJ2-1
cdr3_length: 14
d_call: NA
v_call: TRBV10-3
clone_size: many
cdr3_nt: TGTGCCATCAGCCGCATGGACGGTAACAATGAGCAGTTCTTC
cdr3_aa: CAISRMDGNNEQFF

j_call: TRBJ2-2
cdr3_length: 16
d_call: NA
v_call: TRBV5-6
clone_size: many
cdr3_nt: TGTGCCAGCAGCTCGACACCATACTCGAACACCGGGGAGCTGTTTTTT
cdr3_aa: CASSSTPYSNTGELFF

j_call: TRBJ1-2
cdr3_length: 14
d_call: TRBD1
v_call: TRBV5-5
clone_size: many
cdr3_nt: TGTGCCAGCAGCGTTTACCGGGACAGGGATGGCTACACCTTC
cdr3_aa: CASSVYRDRDGYTF

j_call: TRBJ1-1
cdr3_length: 14
d_call: TRBD1
v_call: TRBV9
clone_size: many
cdr3_nt: TGTGCCAGCAGCGCCACAGGGGGAGGAGGCGCAGCTTTCTTT
cdr3_aa: CASSATGGGGAAFF

j_call: TRBJ2-1
cdr3_length: 14
d_call: TRBD2
v_call: TRBV20-1
clone_size: NA
cdr3_nt: TGCAGTGCTAGAGATTTGAGCGGGAGACACAATGAGCTCTTC
cdr3_aa: CSARDLSGRHNELF

j_call: TRBJ2-7
cdr3_length: 11
d_call: NA
v_call: TRBV6-6
clone_size: many
cdr3_nt: TGTGCCAGCAGTCCCCTATACGAGCAGTACTTC
cdr3_aa: CASSPLYEQYF

j_call: TRBJ1-4
cdr3_length: 15
d_call: NA
v_call: TRBV6-4
clone_size: many
cdr3_nt: TGTGCCAGCACCTTTCCACAGGGTACTAATGAAAAACTGTTTTTT
cdr3_aa: CASTFPQGTNEKLFF

j_call: TRBJ2-7
cdr3_length: 15
d_call: TRBD2
v_call: TRBV6-6
clone_size: many
cdr3_nt: TGTGCCAGCAGTCTGACAGCGGGAGGGTCCCACGAGCAGTACTTC
cdr3_aa: CASSLTAGGSHEQYF

j_call: TRBJ2-1
cdr3_length: 15
d_call: TRBD2
v_call: TRBV6-6
clone_size: many
cdr3_nt: TGTGCCAGCAGTACCCGACTAGCGGGAGTCGGTGAGCAGTTCTTC
cdr3_aa: CASSTRLAGVGEQFF

j_call: TRBJ2-7
cdr3_length: 15
d_call: TRBD2
v_call: TRBV5-1
clone_size: many
cdr3_nt: TGCGCCAGCAGAAAAAGCGGGGGACCAACCTACGAGCAGTACTTC
cdr3_aa: CASRKSGGPTYEQYF

j_call: TRBJ2-3
cdr3_length: 16
d_call: TRBD1
v_call: TRBV12-3/TRBV12-4
clone_size: many
cdr3_nt: TGTGCCAGCAGTTTAGGACAGGGGCGATGGACAGATACGCAGTATTTT
cdr3_aa: CASSLGQGRWTDTQYF

j_call: TRBJ2-6
cdr3_length: 14
d_call: NA
v_call: TRBV5-1
clone_size: many
cdr3_nt: TGCGCCAGCAGCTGGGCCCCGGGGGCCAACGTCCTGACTTTC
cdr3_aa: CASSWAPGANVLTF

j_call: TRBJ1-5
cdr3_length: 13
d_call: NA
v_call: TRBV19
clone_size: many
cdr3_nt: TGTGCCAGTGCCAGGGGTGACGGTCAGCCCCAGCATTTT
cdr3_aa: CASARGDGQPQHF

j_call: TRBJ2-7
cdr3_length: 14
d_call: TRBD2
v_call: TRBV10-2
clone_size: NA
cdr3_nt: TGCGCCAGCAGTGAGTTGGCGGGAGCACGGGAGCAGTACTTC
cdr3_aa: CASSELAGAREQYF

j_call: TRBJ2-2
cdr3_length: 14
d_call: NA
v_call: TRBV2
clone_size: NA
cdr3_nt: TGTGCCAGCAGTTTTGACGGAGCCACCGGGGAGCCGTTTTTT
cdr3_aa: CASSFDGATGEPFF

j_call: TRBJ2-7
cdr3_length: 13
d_call: TRBD1
v_call: TRBV29-1
clone_size: NA
cdr3_nt: TGCAGCGCCCTCGGGACAGGGGGTTACGAGCAGTACTTC
cdr3_aa: CSALGTGGYEQYF

j_call: TRBJ2-1
cdr3_length: 14
d_call: TRBD2
v_call: TRBV6-2/TRBV6-3
clone_size: many
cdr3_nt: TGTGCCAGCAGGACTAGCGGGAGCCACAATGAGCAGTTCTTC
cdr3_aa: CASRTSGSHNEQFF

j_call: TRBJ2-5
cdr3_length: 15
d_call: TRBD2
v_call: TRBV7-2
clone_size: NA
cdr3_nt: TGTGCCAGCACCCCCCGGACTAGCGGCCAAGAGACCCAGTACTTC
cdr3_aa: CASTPRTSGQETQYF

j_call: TRBJ2-7
cdr3_length: 15
d_call: TRBD1
v_call: TRBV7-2
clone_size: many
cdr3_nt: TGTGCCAGCAGCGAAGGGACAGGTACTTTCTACGAGCAGTACTTC
cdr3_aa: CASSEGTGTFYEQYF

j_call: TRBJ1-3
cdr3_length: 17
d_call: NA
v_call: TRBV25-1
clone_size: many
cdr3_nt: TGTGCCAGCAGTGAACGCGGGACCGATATCTCTGGAAACACCATATATTTT
cdr3_aa: CASSERGTDISGNTIYF

j_call: TRBJ2-5
cdr3_length: 16
d_call: TRBD1
v_call: TRBV12-3/TRBV12-4
clone_size: medium-sized
cdr3_nt: TGTGCCAGCAGTTTCATACCGGGACAGGGTCGGGAGACCCAGTACTTC
cdr3_aa: CASSFIPGQGRETQYF

j_call: TRBJ2-3
cdr3_length: 15
d_call: TRBD1
v_call: TRBV29-1
clone_size: many
cdr3_nt: TGCAGCGGGGTACAGGGGGTTTGGGGCACAGATACGCAGTATTTT
cdr3_aa: CSGVQGVWGTDTQYF

j_call: TRBJ1-2
cdr3_length: 15
d_call: TRBD1
v_call: TRBV5-1
clone_size: many
cdr3_nt: TGCGCCAGCAGCTTGGCCGGACAGGGGGTTGATGGCTACACCTTC
cdr3_aa: CASSLAGQGVDGYTF

j_call: TRBJ1-5
cdr3_length: 11
d_call: NA
v_call: TRBV6-2/TRBV6-3
clone_size: many
cdr3_nt: TGTGCCAGCAGTTACGACTCCGCCCAGCATTTT
cdr3_aa: CASSYDSAQHF

j_call: TRBJ2-2
cdr3_length: 15
d_call: NA
v_call: TRBV4-2
clone_size: many
cdr3_nt: TGTGCCAGCAGCCGGGATCGGACTGCGTGGGGGGAGCTGTTTTTT
cdr3_aa: CASSRDRTAWGELFF